Described below is a single T cell receptor (beta chain) sequence and its context. The V end lost 3 bases, the J end lost 0 bases, and 16 bases lay between the germline ends. The CDR3 totals 17 residues. CDR1 and CDR2 from the germline V gene are SGHNT and YENEEA. These data come from a study of blood T cell repertoires in COVID-19. Study in general: Samples taken during acute and convalescent COVID-19 were collected in the United States, Italy and Spain. In each case, the material was cDNA or gDNA derived from T cells, B-cell-depleted T cells, or PBMCs.

The authors' processing: The assay estimated nucleated cells by amplifying reference gene primers. Using immunoSEQ multiplex PCR, the repertoire was profiled, and TCRdb retains in-frame clones only, with some absent. Clonal size and the V and J genes are those of that table, whereas D and trimming came from the DNA. This sample has under 250,000 clones, with less than 85% found just once. The source of this sequence is a woman in her seventies with active or convalescent COVID-19. V gene TRBV11-3 combines with J gene TRBJ2-3; D may be TRBD1 (6 bases). Sequencing was done on a sample of peripheral blood. CDR3 nucleotides: TGTGCCAGCAGCTTCGCCCCATGGACAGCTAGCACAGATACGCAGTATTTT. Encoded protein: CASSFAPWTASTDTQYF.